Listed here are 15 T cell receptor beta chains from one sample, sequenced in a study of shared clonotypes between healthy human individuals. The naive CD8 subset, CD45RO-negative cells positively selected for CCR7, excluded terminally differentiated effector memory CD45RA+ cells. The repertoire was sequenced with immunoSEQ multiplex PCR; TCRdb's copy has only in-frame clones and lacks some. The data contain around 2,000,000 clones, roughly 95% of them singletons. Sequenced sample: naive CD8+ T cells sorted from blood. These receptors were collected from a man aged 18 to 29 in good health.

The chain employs TRBV5-5 and TRBJ2-5; 11 bases fit TRBD2. Per germline, CDR1 SGHKS and CDR2 YYEKEE (reference sequence). With V trimmed by 3 bases and J by 3 bases, 4 bases remained unmatched. The CDR3 has 15 residues. This chain's CDR3 is CASSSPGLAEETQYF. DNA for the CDR3: TGTGCCAGCAGCTCCCCGGGACTAGCGGAAGAGACCCAGTACTTC.

As concerns this clone: Other DNA sequences from this sample encode an identical CDR3 as well. The CDR3 spells CASSSTGENTEAFF. CDR3 in DNA: TGTGCCAGCAGTTCCACCGGGGAAAACACTGAAGCTTTCTTT. The chain uses TRBV27 and TRBJ1-1; D unclear. This CDR3 has 14 residues. The germline V gene has CDR1 MNHEY and CDR2 SMNVEV (reference sequence). V was cut by 4 bases and J by 2 bases, with 11 bases left in between.

The chain links TRBV6-5 to TRBJ1-2; TRBD1 is a possible D gene (6 bases). This CDR3 is built from 15 residues. CDR1 is MNHEY, CDR2 SVGAGI, per germline. V lost 2 bases to trimming and J lost 0 bases, with 10 bases between them. The CDR3 loop is CASSYLDSSNYGYTF. The CDR3 DNA is TGTGCCAGCAGTTACCTGGACAGCTCTAACTATGGCTACACCTTC.

This chain connects TRBV4-1 to TRBJ2-7; a possible D gene is TRBD2 (6 bases). Germline values: CDR1 MGHRA, CDR2 YSYEKL. This CDR3 is 16 amino acids long. Trimming took off 3 bases at V and 2 bases at J, with 17 bases between the two ends. The CDR3 coding sequence is TGCGCCAGCAGCCAGGAATCCGGGACTCCGACCTACGAGCAGTACTTC. Translation gives CASSQESGTPTYEQYF.

This chain connects TRBV2 to TRBJ2-5; possible D gene TRBD1, 6 bases. The germline V gene has CDR1 SNHLY and CDR2 FYNNEI. V was shortened by 7 bases and J by 1 base, with 7 bases between the two germline ends. The CDR3 covers 12 residues. The CDR3 nucleotides read TGTGCCAGCACGGACAGCCAAGAGACCCAGTACTTC. Protein sequence: CASTDSQETQYF.

The chain uses TRBV6-1 and TRBJ2-7; 9 bases are a match to TRBD1. The trim removed 4 bases at V and 4 bases at J, leaving 8 bases unmatched. The CDR3 covers 15 residues. Germline V CDR1 and CDR2: MNHNS, SASEGT. CDR3 DNA: TGTGCCAGCAGTGCCCCCGGGACAGGGAGGTACGAGCAGTACTTC. Amino acids: CASSAPGTGRYEQYF.

Concerning this clone itself: Distinct nucleotide sequences in the sample also encode this CDR3. This rearrangement joins TRBV30 to TRBJ1-5; a possible D gene is TRBD1 (5 bases). The CDR3 runs to 12 residues. V gave up 1 base and J gave up 6 bases, with 7 bases separating them. Germline lookup yields CDR1 GTSNPN and CDR2 SVGIG (reference sequence). The CDR3 loop is CAWSGDSQPQHF. The DNA of the CDR3 is TGTGCCTGGAGTGGGGACTCTCAGCCCCAGCATTTT.

This clone was seen more than once but under ten times. The chain links TRBV27 to TRBJ1-1; unclear D gene. Looked up from germline, CDR1 is MNHEY and CDR2 is SMNVEV (reference sequence). The CDR3 has 15 residues. Trimming cost V 3 bases and J 1 base, with 12 bases left between them. The CDR3 loop reads CASSLRWTGNTEAFF. DNA for the CDR3: TGTGCCAGCAGTTTGAGATGGACGGGGAACACTGAAGCTTTCTTT.

V usage is TRBV2 and J usage is TRBJ2-7; D not certain. Trimming removed 7 bases at V and 2 bases at J, with 6 bases between. Germline CDR1 is SNHLY and CDR2 is FYNNEI. The CDR3 sequence is 11 residues long. CDR3: CASIDPYEQYF. In DNA, the CDR3 is TGTGCCAGCATAGACCCCTACGAGCAGTACTTC.

The chain is built from TRBV7-9 and TRBJ1-2, with 10 bases fitting TRBD1. The CDR3 extends over 15 amino acids. After removal of 7 bases from V and 1 base from J, the junction contained 6 bases not matched to a gene. The germline V gene encodes CDR1 SEHNR and CDR2 FQNEAQ (reference sequence). The CDR3 reads CASIAGTGVNYGYTF. The CDR3 nucleotides read TGTGCCAGCATCGCCGGGACAGGGGTTAACTATGGCTACACCTTC.

The genes are TRBV28 and TRBJ1-5; weak D call: TRBD1 (6 bases). The length of the CDR3 is 12 residues. The V gene lost 8 bases and the J gene lost 8 bases, with 13 bases spanning the gap. Per the germline V gene, CDR1 is MDHEN and CDR2 is SYDVKM. The CDR3 nucleotides read TGTGCCAGCGGGGCAGGGGCAAAGCCCCAGCATTTT. Amino acids: CASGAGAKPQHF. Combining the CDR3 with reference TRBV28 and TRBJ1-5 gives the whole variable domain DVKVTQSSRYLVKRTGEKVFLECVQDMDHENMFWYRQDPGLGLRLIYFSYDVKMKEKGDIPEGYSVSREKKERFSLILESASTNQTSMYLCASGAGAKPQHFGDGTRLSIL.

The chain employs TRBV27 and TRBJ2-4, with 7 nucleotides matching TRBD1. CDR3 length: 15 residues. Germline CDR1 reads MNHEY; CDR2 reads SMNVEV (reference sequence). V dropped 5 bases and J dropped 1; count of bases not matched to a gene: 5. CDR3 in amino acids: CASSAFRGAKNIQYF. CDR3 DNA: TGTGCCAGCAGTGCCTTCAGGGGGGCCAAAAACATTCAGTACTTC.

The rearrangement links TRBV4-1 to TRBJ1-3; tentative D call: TRBD1 (5 bases). Trimming removed 4 bases at V and 6 bases at J, with 13 bases between. Germline V gives CDR1 MGHRA, CDR2 YSYEKL. The CDR3 loop spans 14 amino acids. The CDR3 nucleotides read TGCGCCAGCAGCCCCCCAGGGATGGAAAACACCATATATTTT. Translated: CASSPPGMENTIYF.

CDR3 loop: CASSEGQGAGQPQHF. CDR3 DNA: TGTGCCAGCAGTGAAGGACAGGGGGCCGGTCAGCCCCAGCATTTT. J is TRBJ1-5 and V is TRBV2, with 10 bases fitting TRBD1. From germline, CDR1 is SNHLY and CDR2 FYNNEI. The trim removed 1 base at V and 6 bases at J, leaving 3 bases unmatched. The CDR3 runs to 15 residues.

A single count supports this clone. The chain recombines TRBV13 with TRBJ1-2; TRBD1 might be the D (5 bases). This CDR3 has 17 amino acids. Germline lookup yields CDR1 PRHDT and CDR2 FYEKMQ (reference sequence). V dropped 4 bases and J dropped 8 bases, with 26 bases sitting between them. This CDR3 reads CASSSISGTVVGGGYTF. CDR3 sequence (DNA): TGTGCCAGCAGCTCGATTTCCGGGACGGTGGTTGGTGGAGGCTACACCTTC.